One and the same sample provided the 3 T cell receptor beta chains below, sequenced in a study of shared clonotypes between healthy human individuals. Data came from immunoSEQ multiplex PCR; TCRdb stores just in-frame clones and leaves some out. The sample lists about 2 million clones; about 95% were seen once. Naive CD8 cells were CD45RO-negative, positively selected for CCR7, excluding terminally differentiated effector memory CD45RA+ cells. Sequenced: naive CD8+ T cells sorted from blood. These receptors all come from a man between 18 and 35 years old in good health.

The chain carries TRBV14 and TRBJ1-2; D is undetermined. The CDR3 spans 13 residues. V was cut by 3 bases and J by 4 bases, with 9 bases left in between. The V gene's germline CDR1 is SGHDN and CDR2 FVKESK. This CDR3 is CASSQPEGYGYTF. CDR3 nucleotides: TGTGCCAGCAGCCAGCCAGAAGGCTATGGCTACACCTTC.

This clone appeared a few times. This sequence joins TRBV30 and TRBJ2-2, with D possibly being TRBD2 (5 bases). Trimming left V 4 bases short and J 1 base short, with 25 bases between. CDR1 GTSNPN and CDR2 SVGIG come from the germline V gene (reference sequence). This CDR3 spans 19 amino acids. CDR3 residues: CAWNQPPDWGFLNTGELFF. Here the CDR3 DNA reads TGTGCCTGGAATCAACCACCGGACTGGGGATTTTTGAACACCGGGGAGCTGTTTTTT.

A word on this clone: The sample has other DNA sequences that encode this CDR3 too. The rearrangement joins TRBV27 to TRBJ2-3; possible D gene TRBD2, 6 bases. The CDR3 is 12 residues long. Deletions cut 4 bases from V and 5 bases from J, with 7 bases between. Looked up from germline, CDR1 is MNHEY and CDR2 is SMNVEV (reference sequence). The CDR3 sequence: CASSSGVDTQYF. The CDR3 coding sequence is TGTGCCAGCAGTTCGGGGGTAGATACGCAGTATTTT.